This T cell receptor (beta chain) was sequenced in a study of Ad26.COV2.S vaccination and SARS-CoV-2 variants. Across the whole study: Of the COV1001 trial arms, the Ad26.COV2.S arm included the donor. The study gave Ad26.COV2.S intramuscularly, once or twice 56 days apart.

The CDR3 extends over 13 amino acids. Deletions cut 3 bases from V and 5 bases from J, with 8 bases between. Germline V gene data show CDR1 as SGHNT and CDR2 as YENEEA. Using immunoSEQ multiplex PCR, the repertoire was profiled, and TCRdb retains in-frame clones only, with some absent. The sample yields approximately 460,000 clones, about 88% seen once. Treatment meaning: 15 to 20 received Ad26.COV2.S at low or high dose, single or two shots; five or six received placebo; per-sample allocation not given. Sampling was performed 63 days after the first vaccine or placebo injection. An Ad26 vector expressing Wuhan-strain SARS-CoV-2 spike served as the vaccine. Notes on this clone: The antigen is not known.

Study-wide findings and caveats: In vaccinated individuals, spike-specific CD8+ and CD4+ T cell responses reportedly displayed substantial breadth.

The clonotype was recovered from a person aged 18-60 years who received the Ad26.COV2.S COVID-19 vaccine or a placebo. The material sequenced was peripheral blood, taken in a trial of Ad26.COV2.S vaccine versus placebo. The genes are TRBV11-3 and TRBJ2-1; D is undetermined. As DNA, the CDR3 is TGTGCCAGCAGCTTTGGGGTAAACAATGAGCAGTTCTTC. Translation gives CASSFGVNNEQFF.